One sample yielded the 15 T cell receptor beta chains listed below, sequenced in a study of blood T cell repertoires in COVID-19. This table comes from immunoSEQ multiplex PCR, and its TCRdb copy is limited to in-frame clones, with some not included. The profile shows over 30,000 clones, roughly nine tenths of them singletons. The specimen sequenced was peripheral blood. These TCRs come from a human donor in a cohort sampled during active COVID-19.

The chain combines TRBV6-5 with TRBJ1-2; D is uncertain. Germline V gene lookup returns CDR1 MNHEY and CDR2 SVGAGI. The V gene lost 0 bases and the J gene lost 4 bases, with 6 bases spanning the gap. The CDR3 contains 13 residues. For the CDR3, the DNA is TGTGCCAGCAGTTACTCGCGGGGCTATGGCTACACCTTC. Protein: CASSYSRGYGYTF.

The rearrangement uses TRBV19 and TRBJ2-5; maybe TRBD2 (6 bases). Germline V lookup: CDR1 LNHDA, CDR2 SQIVND (reference sequence). This CDR3 region has 13 residues. The V end lost 6 bases, the J end lost 0 bases, and 8 bases lay between the germline ends. Written as DNA, the CDR3 is TGTGCCAGTAGGAAGCGGGACCAAGAGACCCAGTACTTC. It translates to CASRKRDQETQYF.

This rearrangement joins TRBV28 to TRBJ2-1; D perhaps matches TRBD2 (7 bases). CDR1 MDHEN and CDR2 SYDVKM come from the germline V gene. The germline V and J ends were trimmed by 6 bases and 2 bases, with 17 bases remaining between them. There are 16 residues in the CDR3. CDR3 residues: CASRILGGGPYNEQFF. In DNA form, the CDR3 reads TGTGCCAGCAGAATTTTAGGGGGAGGGCCCTACAATGAGCAGTTCTTC.

The V gene is TRBV3-1 (or the pseudogene TRBV3-2), the J gene TRBJ1-6; D is ambiguous. The germline gives CDR1 LGHDT, CDR2 YNNKEL (reference sequence). V was clipped by 1 base and J by 4 bases, with 5 bases between them. The CDR3 is 14 residues long. This CDR3 reads CASSQVGYNSPLHF. Here the CDR3 DNA reads TGTGCCAGCAGCCAAGTCGGGTATAATTCACCCCTCCACTTT.

The chain joins TRBV28 to TRBJ2-1, with 8 positions matching TRBD2. This CDR3 has 15 residues. The trim removed 4 bases at V and 4 bases at J, leaving 6 bases unmatched. The V gene's germline CDR1 is MDHEN and CDR2 SYDVKM. CDR3 residues: CASSSVGTSYNEQFF. CDR3 nucleotides: TGTGCCAGCAGTTCCGTCGGGACTAGTTACAATGAGCAGTTCTTC.

The rearrangement links TRBV12-5 to TRBJ1-5; D uncertain. Germline assignment: CDR1 LGHNT and CDR2 FRNRAP. CDR3 length: 15 amino acids. V was cut by 0 bases and J by 3 bases, with 9 bases left in between. Here the CDR3 reads CASGLVLNVNQPQHF. The CDR3 DNA sequence: TGTGCTAGTGGTTTGGTACTAAACGTCAATCAGCCCCAGCATTTT.

This clone was counted once. The chain carries TRBV24-1 and TRBJ2-2; 8 bases are a match to TRBD2. The CDR3 consists of 18 residues. V lost 5 bases to trimming and J lost 4 bases; unmatched junction nucleotides: 14. Germline-derived CDR1 and CDR2 are KGHDR and SFDVKD. DNA of the CDR3: TGTGCCACCAGTGCCTTTGAGACGGGAGGGCCTGGCACCGGGGAGCTGTTTTTT. Translated: CATSAFETGGPGTGELFF.

The gene calls are TRBV6-5 and TRBJ2-1; maybe TRBD2 (5 bases). The CDR3 is made up of 14 amino acids. Germline V CDR1 and CDR2: MNHEY, SVGAGI. V lost 0 bases and J 7 bases, leaving 10 bases between the germline ends. The CDR3 coding sequence is TGTGCCAGCAGTTACTCCAGGTCGGGGAATGAGCAGTTCTTC. This encodes CASSYSRSGNEQFF.

The gene calls are TRBV4-1 and TRBJ2-3; tentatively, D is TRBD2 (5 bases). V dropped 0 bases and J dropped 11 bases, with 21 bases sitting between them. Per the germline V gene, CDR1 is MGHRA and CDR2 is YSYEKL. The CDR3 runs to 16 residues. The CDR3 bases are TGCGCCAGCAGCCAAGATCGCCAGCCTAGCCAGGAATGGCAGTATTTT. Translated, it gives CASSQDRQPSQEWQYF.

The chain carries TRBV5-5 and TRBJ1-1; D possibly corresponds to TRBD1 (6 bases). Germline V gene lookup returns CDR1 SGHKS and CDR2 YYEKEE (reference sequence). V lost 4 bases to trimming and J lost 7 bases, with 17 bases between them. The CDR3 extends over 14 amino acids. The CDR3 region has the DNA TGTGCCAGCAGCCCGGACAGCTCCTTTATTGAAGCTTTCTTT. This gives the protein CASSPDSSFIEAFF. Using reference TRBV5-5 and TRBJ1-1 for the parts outside the CDR3, the full variable domain is DAGVTQSPTHLIKTRGQQVTLRCSPISGHKSVSWYQQVLGQGPQFIFQYYEKEERGRGNFPDRFSARQFPNYSSELNVNALLLGDSALYLCASSPDSSFIEAFFGQGTRLTVV.

The rearrangement uses TRBV5-1 and TRBJ2-5; 9 nucleotides match TRBD1. This CDR3 spans 16 amino acids. Trimming took 0 bases from V and 1 from J; bases not matched to a gene: 4. Germline V gives CDR1 SGHRS, CDR2 YFSETQ. The CDR3 loop reads CASSLVGQGPQETQYF. The CDR3 DNA reads TGCGCCAGCAGCTTGGTAGGACAGGGGCCCCAAGAGACCCAGTACTTC.

This chain joins TRBV6-2 or TRBV6-3 and TRBJ1-2; 12 bases are a match to TRBD1. This CDR3 comprises 15 residues. The germline CDR1 and CDR2 sequences are MNHEY and SVGEGT. Trimming took 5 bases from V and 8 from J; bases not matched to a gene: 9. DNA of the CDR3: TGTGCCAGCAGTACCGGGACAGGGGGCCTCGGAGGCTACACCTTC. Translated: CASSTGTGGLGGYTF.

V usage is TRBV28 and J usage is TRBJ2-7; 8 bases map to TRBD1. V was clipped by 6 bases and J by 4 bases; unmatched bases: 8. Germline V CDR1 and CDR2: MDHEN, SYDVKM. The CDR3 has 14 residues. The DNA for the CDR3 is TGTGCCAGCAGAACCCCAGGGGGCGCTTACGAGCAGTACTTC. As protein: CASRTPGGAYEQYF.

The rearrangement uses TRBV29-1 and TRBJ2-1; D call uncertain. This CDR3 contains 11 residues. CDR1 and CDR2 from the germline V gene are SQVTM and ANQGSEA. CDR3 sequence (DNA): TGCACCTGGTTAGTGCCCAATGAGCAGTTCTTC. Its translation: CTWLVPNEQFF.

The sample holds one count of this clone. The CDR3, as DNA: TGTGCCAGCAGTCGGGGAGAGACCCAGTACTTC. This gives the protein CASSRGETQYF. The V call is TRBV28, the J call TRBJ2-5, with D possibly TRBD2 on 5 matching bases. Deletions cut 5 bases from V and 4 bases from J, with 5 bases between. CDR3 length: 11 residues. CDR1 and CDR2 from the germline V gene are MDHEN and SYDVKM.